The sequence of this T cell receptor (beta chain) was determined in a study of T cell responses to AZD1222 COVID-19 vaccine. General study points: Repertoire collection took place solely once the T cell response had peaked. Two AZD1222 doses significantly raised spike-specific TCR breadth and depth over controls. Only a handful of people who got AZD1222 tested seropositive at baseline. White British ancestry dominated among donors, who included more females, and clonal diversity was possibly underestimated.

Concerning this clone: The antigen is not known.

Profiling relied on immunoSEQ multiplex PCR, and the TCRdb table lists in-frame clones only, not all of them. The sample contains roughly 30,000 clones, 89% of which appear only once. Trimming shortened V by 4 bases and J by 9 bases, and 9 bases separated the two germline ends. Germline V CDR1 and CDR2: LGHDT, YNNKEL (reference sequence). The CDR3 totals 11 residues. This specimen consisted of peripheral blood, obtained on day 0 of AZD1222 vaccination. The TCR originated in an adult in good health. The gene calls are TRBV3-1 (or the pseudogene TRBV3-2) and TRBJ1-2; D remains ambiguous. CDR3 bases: TGTGCCAGCAGCCCCGAGGCTTGCTACACCTTC. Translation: CASSPEACYTF.